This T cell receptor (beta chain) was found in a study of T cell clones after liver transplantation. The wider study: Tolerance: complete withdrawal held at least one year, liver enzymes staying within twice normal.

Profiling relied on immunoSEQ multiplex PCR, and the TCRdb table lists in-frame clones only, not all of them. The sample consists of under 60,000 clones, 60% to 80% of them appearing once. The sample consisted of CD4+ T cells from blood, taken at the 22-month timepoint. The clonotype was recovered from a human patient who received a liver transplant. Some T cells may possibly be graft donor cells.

The CDR3 sequence: CASIPRQGAALGMGYTF. In DNA, the CDR3 is TGTGCCAGCATTCCTAGACAGGGGGCAGCGCTAGGGATGGGCTACACCTTC. The genes are TRBV21-1 and TRBJ1-2; no check of the table's D call, TRBD1, against the DNA was made. TRBV21-1 counts as a pseudogene. The CDR3 has 17 amino acids.